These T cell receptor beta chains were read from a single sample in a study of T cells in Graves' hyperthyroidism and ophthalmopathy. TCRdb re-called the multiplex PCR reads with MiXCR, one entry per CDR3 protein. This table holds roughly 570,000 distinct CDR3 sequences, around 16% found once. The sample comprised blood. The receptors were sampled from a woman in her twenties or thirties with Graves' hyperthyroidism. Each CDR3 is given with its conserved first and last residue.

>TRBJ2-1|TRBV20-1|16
CSASSTSGLNYNEQFF
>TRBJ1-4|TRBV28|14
CASSFSGLEEKLFF
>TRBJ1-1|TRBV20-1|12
CSAGQGESEAFF
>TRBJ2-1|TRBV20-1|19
CSARATGTSGRGAYNEQFF
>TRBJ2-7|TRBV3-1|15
CASSQGPGISYEQYF
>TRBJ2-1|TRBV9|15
CASSSSGASYNEQFF
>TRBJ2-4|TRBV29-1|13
CSVGGNRVDIQCF
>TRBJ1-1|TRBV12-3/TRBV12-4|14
CASTQENMNTEAFF
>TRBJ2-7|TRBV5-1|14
CASSTGGGLYEQYF
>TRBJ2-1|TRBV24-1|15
CATSEGGEVYNEQFF
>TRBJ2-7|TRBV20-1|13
CSAPGGLTYEQYF
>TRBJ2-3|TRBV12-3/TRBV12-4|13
CASSLRVTDTQYF
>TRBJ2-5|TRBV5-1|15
CASSLTGGSQETQYF
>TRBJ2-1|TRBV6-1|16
CASSPLWTGTYNEQFF
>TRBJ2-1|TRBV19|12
CASSIVSNEQFF
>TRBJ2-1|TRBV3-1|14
CASSQDAVANEQFF
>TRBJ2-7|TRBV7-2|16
CASSLAGGGDRYEQYF
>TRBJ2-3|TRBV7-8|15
CASSRNQGSTDTQYF
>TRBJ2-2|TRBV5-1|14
CASRGQGGTGELFF
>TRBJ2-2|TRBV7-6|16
CASSLGPSRNTGELFF
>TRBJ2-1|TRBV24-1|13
CATSENDSSEQFF
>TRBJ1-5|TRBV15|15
CATSRDVQANQPQHF
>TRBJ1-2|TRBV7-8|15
CASSLDTDSFYGYTF
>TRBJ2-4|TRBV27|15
CASSRAAIAKNIQYF
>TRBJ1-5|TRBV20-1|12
CSARGIDQPQHF
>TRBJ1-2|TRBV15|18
CATSTREQSEYRGYGYTF
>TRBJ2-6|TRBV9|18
CASSVRRQGAFGANVLTF
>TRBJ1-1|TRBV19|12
CASSIGIGEAFF
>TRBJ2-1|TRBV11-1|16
CASSHELAGGSDEQFF
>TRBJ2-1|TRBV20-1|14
CSANTGATYNEQFF
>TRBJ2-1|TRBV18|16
CASSRRDSQGYNEQFF
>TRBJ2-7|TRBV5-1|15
CASSTLAGGSYEQYF
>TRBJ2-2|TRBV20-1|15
CSARPPGGTTGELFF
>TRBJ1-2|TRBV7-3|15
CASSLAPGPNYGYTF
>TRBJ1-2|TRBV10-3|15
CAISVDRGRNYGYTF
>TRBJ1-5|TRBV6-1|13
CASRRTSNQPQHF
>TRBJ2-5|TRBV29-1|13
CSVENTIKETQYF
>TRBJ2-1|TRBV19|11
CASSTSHEQFF
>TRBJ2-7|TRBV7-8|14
CASSSYRGVHEQYF
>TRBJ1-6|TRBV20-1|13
CSARTNRDSPLHF
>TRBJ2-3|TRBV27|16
CASSLLASGNTDTQYF
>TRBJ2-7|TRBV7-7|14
CASSPGQGSIEQYF
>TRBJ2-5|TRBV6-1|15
CASSYRQASQETQYF
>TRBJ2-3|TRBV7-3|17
CASSLGLAGVPADTQYF
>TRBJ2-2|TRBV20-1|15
CSASHSSGRTGELFF
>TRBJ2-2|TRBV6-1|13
CASSEGDTGELFF
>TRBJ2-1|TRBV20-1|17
CSARTSGRTGSYNEQFF
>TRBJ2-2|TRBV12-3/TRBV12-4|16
CASSLIGYSKTGELFF
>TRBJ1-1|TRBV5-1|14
CASSPMGQGTEAFF
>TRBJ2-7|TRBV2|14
CASSEVAGVWEQYF
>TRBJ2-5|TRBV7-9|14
CAGSLGQGQETQYF
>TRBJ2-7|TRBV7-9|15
CASSFSGASSYEQYF
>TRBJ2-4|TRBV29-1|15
CSVEDTGQGPNIQYF
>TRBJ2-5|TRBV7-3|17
CASSLTGAGGPGETQYF
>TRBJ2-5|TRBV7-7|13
CASSGAGAGTQYF